This T cell receptor (beta chain) was documented in a study of cytomegalovirus exposure and HLA in healthy donors. In the study overall: Per a later analysis, the approximately 690 first-cohort and 95 to 150 validation repertoires shared one platform.

The CDR3 consists of 15 residues. This clone showed up just once. The antigen is not known. The study's findings and limits: The study designated roughly 150 TCR beta chains cytomegalovirus-associated. Reportedly, diagnosis of cytomegalovirus status by the classifier showed high specificity and sensitivity.

These donors were members of the approximately 120-subject validation cohort, a group separate from the roughly 670-subject first cohort. Clones were sequenced by immunoSEQ multiplex PCR, and TCRdb holds only the in-frame ones, with some missing. The sample holds 50,000 or so clones, 94% seen once. The sample taken for sequencing was PBMCs. The clonotype comes from a woman aged 18 to 35 in good health and CMV-seropositive. The chain employs TRBV21-1 and TRBJ2-7; the table's D call of TRBD2 was not tested on the DNA. TRBV21-1 is a known pseudogene. The CDR3 DNA sequence: TGTGCCAGCAGCTTCACTAGCGCCATAGGCCACGAGCAGTACTTC. This translates into CASSFTSAIGHEQYF.